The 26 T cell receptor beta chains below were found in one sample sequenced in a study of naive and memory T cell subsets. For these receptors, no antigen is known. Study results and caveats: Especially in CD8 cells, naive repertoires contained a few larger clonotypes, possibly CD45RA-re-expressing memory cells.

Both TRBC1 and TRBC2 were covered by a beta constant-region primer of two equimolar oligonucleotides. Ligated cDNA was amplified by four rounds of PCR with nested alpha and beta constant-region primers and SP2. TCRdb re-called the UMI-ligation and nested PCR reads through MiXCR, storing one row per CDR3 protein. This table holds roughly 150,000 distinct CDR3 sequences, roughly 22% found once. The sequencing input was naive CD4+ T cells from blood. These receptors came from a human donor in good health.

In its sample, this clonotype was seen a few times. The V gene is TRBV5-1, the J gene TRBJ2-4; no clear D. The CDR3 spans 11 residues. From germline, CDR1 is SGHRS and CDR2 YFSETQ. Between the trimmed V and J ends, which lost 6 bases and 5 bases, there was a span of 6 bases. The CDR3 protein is CASTSQNIQYF. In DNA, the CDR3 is TGCGCCAGCACCTCCCAAAACATTCAGTACTTC.

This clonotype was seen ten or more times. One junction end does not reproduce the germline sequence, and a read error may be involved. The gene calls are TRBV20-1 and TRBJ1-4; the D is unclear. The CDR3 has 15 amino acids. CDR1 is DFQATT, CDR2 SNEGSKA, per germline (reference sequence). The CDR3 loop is CSAREGRPTNEKLFF. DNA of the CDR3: TGCAGTGCTAGAGAGGGGAGGCCAACCAATGAAAAACTGTTTTTT.

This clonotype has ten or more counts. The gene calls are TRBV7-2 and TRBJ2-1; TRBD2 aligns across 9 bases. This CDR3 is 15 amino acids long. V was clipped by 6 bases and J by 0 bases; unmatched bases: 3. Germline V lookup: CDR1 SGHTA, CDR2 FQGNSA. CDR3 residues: CASSYSGSSYNEQFF. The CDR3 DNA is TGTGCCAGCAGTTATAGCGGGAGCTCCTACAATGAGCAGTTCTTC. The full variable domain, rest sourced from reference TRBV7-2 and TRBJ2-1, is GAGVSQSPSNKVTEKGKDVELRCDPISGHTALYWYRQSLGQGLEFLIYFQGNSAPDKSGLPSDRFSAERTGGSVSTLTIQRTQQEDSAVYLCASSYSGSSYNEQFFGPGTRLTVL.

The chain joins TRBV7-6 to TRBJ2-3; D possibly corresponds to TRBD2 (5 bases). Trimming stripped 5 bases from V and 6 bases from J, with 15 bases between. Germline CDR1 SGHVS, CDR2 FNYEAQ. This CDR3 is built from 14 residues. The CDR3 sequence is CASSPRTQPDTQYF. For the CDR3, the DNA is TGTGCCAGCAGCCCTAGGACTCAACCCGATACGCAGTATTTT.

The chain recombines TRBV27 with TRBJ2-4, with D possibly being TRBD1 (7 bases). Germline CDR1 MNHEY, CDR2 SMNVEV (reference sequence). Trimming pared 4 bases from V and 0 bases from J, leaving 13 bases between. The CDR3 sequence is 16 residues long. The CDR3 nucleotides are TGTGCCAGCAGTTGGAGGGACAGCGTAGCCAAAAACATTCAGTACTTC. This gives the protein CASSWRDSVAKNIQYF.

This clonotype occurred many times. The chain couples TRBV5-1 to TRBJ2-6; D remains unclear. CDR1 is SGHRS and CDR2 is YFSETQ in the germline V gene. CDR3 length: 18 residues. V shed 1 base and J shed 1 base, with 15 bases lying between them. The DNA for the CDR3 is TGCGCCAGCAGCTTGAGGCAAGTCAATCCATCTGGGGCCAACGTCCTGACTTTC. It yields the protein CASSLRQVNPSGANVLTF.

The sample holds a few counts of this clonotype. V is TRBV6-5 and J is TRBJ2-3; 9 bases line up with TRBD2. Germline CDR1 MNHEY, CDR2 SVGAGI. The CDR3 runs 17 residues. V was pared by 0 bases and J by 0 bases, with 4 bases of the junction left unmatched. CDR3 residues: CASSYSSTSGSTDTQYF. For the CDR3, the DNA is TGTGCCAGCAGTTACTCTTCGACTAGCGGTAGCACAGATACGCAGTATTTT.

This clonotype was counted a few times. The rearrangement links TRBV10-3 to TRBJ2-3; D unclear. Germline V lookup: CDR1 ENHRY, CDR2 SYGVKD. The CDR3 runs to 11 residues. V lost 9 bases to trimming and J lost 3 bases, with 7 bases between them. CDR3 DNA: TGTGCCATGCGAGCGACAGATACGCAGTATTTT. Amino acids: CAMRATDTQYF.

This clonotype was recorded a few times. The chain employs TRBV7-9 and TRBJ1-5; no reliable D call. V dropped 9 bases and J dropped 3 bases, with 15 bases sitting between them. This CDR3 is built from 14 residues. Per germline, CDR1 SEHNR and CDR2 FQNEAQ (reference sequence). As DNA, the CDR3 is TGTGCCAGATCAAGATCCTGGGCCAATCAGCCCCAGCATTTT. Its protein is CARSRSWANQPQHF. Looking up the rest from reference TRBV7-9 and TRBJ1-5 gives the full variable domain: DTGVSQNPRHKITKRGQNVTFRCDPISEHNRLYWYRQTLGQGPEFLTYFQNEAQLEKSRLLSDRFSAERPKGSFSTLEIQRTEQGDSAMYLCARSRSWANQPQHFGDGTRLSIL.

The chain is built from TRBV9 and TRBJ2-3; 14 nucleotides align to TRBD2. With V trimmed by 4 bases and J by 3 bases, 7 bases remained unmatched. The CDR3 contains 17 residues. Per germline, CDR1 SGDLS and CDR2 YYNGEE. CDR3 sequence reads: CASSSGLAGVVTDTQYF. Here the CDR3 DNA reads TGTGCCAGCAGCTCGGGACTAGCGGGAGTCGTAACAGATACGCAGTATTTT.

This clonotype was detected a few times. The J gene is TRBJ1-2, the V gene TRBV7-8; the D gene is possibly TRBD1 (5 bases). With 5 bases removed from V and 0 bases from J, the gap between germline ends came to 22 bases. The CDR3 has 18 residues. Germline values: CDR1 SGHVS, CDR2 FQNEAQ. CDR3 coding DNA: TGTGCCAGCAGCCATAGAATATTAGGTCAGGGAGCTAACTATGGCTACACCTTC. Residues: CASSHRILGQGANYGYTF.

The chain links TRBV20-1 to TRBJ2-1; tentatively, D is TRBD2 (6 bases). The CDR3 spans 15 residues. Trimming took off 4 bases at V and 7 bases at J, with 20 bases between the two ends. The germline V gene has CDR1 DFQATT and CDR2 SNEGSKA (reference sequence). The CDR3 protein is CSAIPGLPTFNEQFF. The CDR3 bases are TGCAGTGCTATACCGGGACTTCCGACATTTAATGAGCAGTTCTTC.

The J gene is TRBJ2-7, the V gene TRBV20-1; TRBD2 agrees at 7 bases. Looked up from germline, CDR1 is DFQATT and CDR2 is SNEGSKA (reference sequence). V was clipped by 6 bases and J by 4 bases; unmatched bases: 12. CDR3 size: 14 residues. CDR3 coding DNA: TGCAGTGCCGTCACGGGAGGAGTGCCTTACGAGCAGTACTTC. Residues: CSAVTGGVPYEQYF.

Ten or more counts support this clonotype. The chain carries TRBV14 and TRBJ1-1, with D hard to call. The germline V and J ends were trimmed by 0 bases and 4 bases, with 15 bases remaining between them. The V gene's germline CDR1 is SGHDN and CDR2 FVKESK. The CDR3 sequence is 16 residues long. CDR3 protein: CASSQDLTSIGTEAFF. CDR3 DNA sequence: TGTGCCAGCAGCCAAGATCTAACGAGTATTGGCACTGAAGCTTTCTTT.

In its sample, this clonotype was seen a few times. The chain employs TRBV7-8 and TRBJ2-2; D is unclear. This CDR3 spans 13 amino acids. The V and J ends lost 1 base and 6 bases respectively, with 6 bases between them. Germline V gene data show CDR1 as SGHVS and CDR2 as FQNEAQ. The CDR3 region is CASSLGVAGELFF. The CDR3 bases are TGTGCCAGCAGCTTAGGGGTGGCCGGGGAGCTGTTTTTT. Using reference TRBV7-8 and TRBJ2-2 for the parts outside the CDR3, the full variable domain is GAGVSQSPRYKVAKRGQDVALRCDPISGHVSLFWYQQALGQGPEFLTYFQNEAQLDKSGLPSDRFFAERPEGSVSTLKIQRTQQEDSAVYLCASSLGVAGELFFGEGSRLTVL.

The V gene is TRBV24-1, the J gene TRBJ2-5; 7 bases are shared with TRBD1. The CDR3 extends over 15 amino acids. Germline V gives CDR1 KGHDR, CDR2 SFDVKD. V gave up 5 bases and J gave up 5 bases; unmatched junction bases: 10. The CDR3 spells CATSGAGPGQETQYF. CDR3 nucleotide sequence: TGTGCCACCAGTGGCGCAGGACCGGGACAGGAGACCCAGTACTTC.

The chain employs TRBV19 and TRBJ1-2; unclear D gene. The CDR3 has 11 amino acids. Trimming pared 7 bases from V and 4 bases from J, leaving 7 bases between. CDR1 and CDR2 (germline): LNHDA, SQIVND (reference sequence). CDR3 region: CASMTIYGYTF. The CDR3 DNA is TGTGCCAGTATGACTATCTATGGCTACACCTTC.

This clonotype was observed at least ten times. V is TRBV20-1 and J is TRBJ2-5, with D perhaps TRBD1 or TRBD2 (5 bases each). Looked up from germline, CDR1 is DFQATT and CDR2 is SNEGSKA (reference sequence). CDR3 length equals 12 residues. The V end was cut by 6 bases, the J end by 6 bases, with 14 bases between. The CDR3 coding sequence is TGCAGTGCAGGGGACCTCGGGCAGACCCAGTACTTC. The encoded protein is CSAGDLGQTQYF.

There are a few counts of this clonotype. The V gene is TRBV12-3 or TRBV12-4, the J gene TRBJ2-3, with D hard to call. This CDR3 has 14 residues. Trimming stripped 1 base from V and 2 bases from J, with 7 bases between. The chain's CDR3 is CASSLDSVTDTQYF. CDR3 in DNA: TGTGCCAGCAGTTTAGACAGCGTCACAGATACGCAGTATTTT.

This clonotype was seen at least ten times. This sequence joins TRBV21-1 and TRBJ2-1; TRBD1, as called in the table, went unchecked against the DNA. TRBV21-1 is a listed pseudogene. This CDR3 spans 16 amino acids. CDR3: CASSKLTNGHYNEQFF. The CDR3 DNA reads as TGTGCCAGCAGCAAATTGACGAACGGACACTACAATGAGCAGTTCTTC.

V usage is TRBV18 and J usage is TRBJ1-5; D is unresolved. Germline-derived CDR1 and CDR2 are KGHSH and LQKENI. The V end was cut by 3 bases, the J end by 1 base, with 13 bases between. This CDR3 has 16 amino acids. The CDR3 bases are TGTGCCAGCTCACCCTCGGGCGGAGGGAGCAATCAGCCCCAGCATTTT. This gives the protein CASSPSGGGSNQPQHF. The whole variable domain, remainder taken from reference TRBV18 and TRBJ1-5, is NAGVMQNPRHLVRRRGQEARLRCSPMKGHSHVYWYRQLPEEGLKFMVYLQKENIIDESGMPKERFSAEFPKEGPSILRIQQVVRGDSAAYFCASSPSGGGSNQPQHFGDGTRLSIL.

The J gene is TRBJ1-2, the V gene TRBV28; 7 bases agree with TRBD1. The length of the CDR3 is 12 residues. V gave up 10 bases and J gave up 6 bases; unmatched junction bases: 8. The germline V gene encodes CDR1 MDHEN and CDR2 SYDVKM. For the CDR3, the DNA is TGTGCCACCAGAGGGGGCGTGAATGGCTACACCTTC. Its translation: CATRGGVNGYTF.

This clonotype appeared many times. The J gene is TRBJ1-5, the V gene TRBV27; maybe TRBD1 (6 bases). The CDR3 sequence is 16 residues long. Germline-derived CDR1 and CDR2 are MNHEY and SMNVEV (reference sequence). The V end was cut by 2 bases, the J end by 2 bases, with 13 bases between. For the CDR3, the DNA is TGTGCCAGCAGTTTAGGGGGGCGGGTCGGCAATCAGCCCCAGCATTTT. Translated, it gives CASSLGGRVGNQPQHF.

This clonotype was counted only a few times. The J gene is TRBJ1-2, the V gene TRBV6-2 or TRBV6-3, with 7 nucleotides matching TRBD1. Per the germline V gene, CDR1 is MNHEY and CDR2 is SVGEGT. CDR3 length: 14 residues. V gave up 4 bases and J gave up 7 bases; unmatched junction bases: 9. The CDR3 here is CASSLYGAGGGYTF. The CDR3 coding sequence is TGTGCCAGCAGTTTGTACGGAGCAGGGGGTGGCTACACCTTC.

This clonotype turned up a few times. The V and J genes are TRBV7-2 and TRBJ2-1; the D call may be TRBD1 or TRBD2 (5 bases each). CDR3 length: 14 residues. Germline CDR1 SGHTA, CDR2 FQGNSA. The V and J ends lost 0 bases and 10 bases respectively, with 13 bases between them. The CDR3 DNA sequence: TGTGCCAGCAGCTTAGCGAACCGAGGGGAGGAGCAGTTCTTC. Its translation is CASSLANRGEEQFF.

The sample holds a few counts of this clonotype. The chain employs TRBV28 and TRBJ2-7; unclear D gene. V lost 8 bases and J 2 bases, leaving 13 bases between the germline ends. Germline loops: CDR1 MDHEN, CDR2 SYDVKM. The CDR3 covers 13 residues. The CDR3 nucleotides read TGTGCCAGCGCAAGGATTATGCCCTACGAGCAGTACTTC. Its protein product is CASARIMPYEQYF.